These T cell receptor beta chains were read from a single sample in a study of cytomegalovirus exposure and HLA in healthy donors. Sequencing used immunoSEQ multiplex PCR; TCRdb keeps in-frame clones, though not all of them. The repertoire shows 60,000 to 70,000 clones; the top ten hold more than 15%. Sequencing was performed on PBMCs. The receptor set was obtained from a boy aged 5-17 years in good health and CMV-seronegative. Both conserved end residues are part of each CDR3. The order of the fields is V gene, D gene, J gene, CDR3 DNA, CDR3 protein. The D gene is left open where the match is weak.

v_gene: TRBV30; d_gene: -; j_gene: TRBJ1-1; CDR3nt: TGTGCCTGGAGTGTATACAGCTACACTGAAGCTTTCTTT; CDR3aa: CAWSVYSYTEAFF
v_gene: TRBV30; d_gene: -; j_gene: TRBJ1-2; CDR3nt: TGTGCCTGGACACGAACTTATGGCTACACCTTC; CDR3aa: CAWTRTYGYTF
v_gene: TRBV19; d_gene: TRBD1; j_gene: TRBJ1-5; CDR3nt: TGTGCCAGTAGTATAGATCTGTCACAGGGGGCCGTATATAGCAATCAGCCCCAGCATTTT; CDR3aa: CASSIDLSQGAVYSNQPQHF
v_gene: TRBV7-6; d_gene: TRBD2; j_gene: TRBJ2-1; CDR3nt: TGTGCCAGCAGCTTAGAGTCTAGCGGGGGGTACAATGAGCAGTTCTTC; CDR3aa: CASSLESSGGYNEQFF
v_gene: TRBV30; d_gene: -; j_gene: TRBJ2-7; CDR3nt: TGTGCCTGGAGTGTAACACAGGTCTCCTACGAGCAGTACTTC; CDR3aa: CAWSVTQVSYEQYF
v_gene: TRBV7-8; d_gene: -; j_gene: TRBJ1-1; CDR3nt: TGTGCCAGCAGCTTAATTTGGCCGGGTGAAGCTTTCTTT; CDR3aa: CASSLIWPGEAFF
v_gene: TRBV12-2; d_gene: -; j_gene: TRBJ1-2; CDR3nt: TGTGCAAGTCGCTGGACAGGGAGGAGGGAGTGGTACCACACCTTC; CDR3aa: CASRWTGRREWYHTF
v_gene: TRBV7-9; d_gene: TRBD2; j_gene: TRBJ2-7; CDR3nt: TGTGCCAGCAGCTCCCAAGCGGGAGGAGCCGAGCAGTACTTC; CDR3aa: CASSSQAGGAEQYF
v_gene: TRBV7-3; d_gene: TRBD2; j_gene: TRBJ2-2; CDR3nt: TGTGCCAGCAGCCGGACTAGCGGGTCCACCGGGGAGCTGTTTTTT; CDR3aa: CASSRTSGSTGELFF
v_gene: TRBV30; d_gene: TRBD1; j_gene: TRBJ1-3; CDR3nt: TGTGCCTGGAGTGGAGGAGGCAGGGGGATAACCATATATTTT; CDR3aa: CAWSGGGRGITIYF
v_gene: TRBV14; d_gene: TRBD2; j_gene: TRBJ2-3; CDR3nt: TGTGCCAGCAGCCCTCGACTAGCGGGAGGCACAGATACGCAGTATTTT; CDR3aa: CASSPRLAGGTDTQYF
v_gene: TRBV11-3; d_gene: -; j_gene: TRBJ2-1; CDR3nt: TGTGCCAGCAGTTCGGGGAAAAGCTCCTACAATGAGCAGTTCTTC; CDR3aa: CASSSGKSSYNEQFF
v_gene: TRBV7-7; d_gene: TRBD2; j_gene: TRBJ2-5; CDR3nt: TGTGCCAGCAGCTTAGAAGGGACTAGCGACAGGTCCCAGTACTTC; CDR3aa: CASSLEGTSDRSQYF
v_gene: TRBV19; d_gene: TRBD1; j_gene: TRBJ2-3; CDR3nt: TGTGCCAGTAGTAGGAGGGGACAGGGGCGCACAGATACGCAGTATTTT; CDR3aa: CASSRRGQGRTDTQYF
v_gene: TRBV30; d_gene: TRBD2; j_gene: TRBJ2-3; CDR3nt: TGTGCCTGGAGTGCCCTCCCACTAGCGGGAGGGAGCACAGATACGCAGTATTTT; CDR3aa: CAWSALPLAGGSTDTQYF
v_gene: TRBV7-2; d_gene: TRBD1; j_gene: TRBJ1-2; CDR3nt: TGTGCCAGCAGCTTAAACTTAGCTTGGGGACAGGGCAACTATGGCTACACCTTC; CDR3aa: CASSLNLAWGQGNYGYTF
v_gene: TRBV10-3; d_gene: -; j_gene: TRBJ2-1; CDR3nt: TGTGCCATCAGCGAGGGTTCTAGCTTCGGTGAGCAGTTCTTC; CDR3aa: CAISEGSSFGEQFF
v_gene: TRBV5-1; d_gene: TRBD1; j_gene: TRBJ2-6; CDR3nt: TGCGCCAGCAGCTCGACAGGGGGCGCGACTGGGGCCAACGTCCTGACTTTC; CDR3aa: CASSSTGGATGANVLTF
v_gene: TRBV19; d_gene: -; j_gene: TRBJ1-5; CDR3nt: TGTGCCAGTAGTATACTCGCAGGTAGCAATCAGCCCCAGCATTTT; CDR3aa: CASSILAGSNQPQHF
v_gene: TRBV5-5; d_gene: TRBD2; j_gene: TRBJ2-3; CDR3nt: TGTGCCAGCAGCTTAGAGGTTCGCCTAGCGGGGTCCGGGGGTACGCAGTATTTT; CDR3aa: CASSLEVRLAGSGGTQYF
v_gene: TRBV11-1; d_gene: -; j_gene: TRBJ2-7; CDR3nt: TGTGCCAGCAGCCTACCCCGGGATCTTACGGTGGGCTACGAGCAGTACTTC; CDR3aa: CASSLPRDLTVGYEQYF
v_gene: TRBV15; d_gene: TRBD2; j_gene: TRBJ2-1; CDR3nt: TGTGCCACCAGCAGAGACCTGCAAAAAGCGGGAGGGCCATTTGAGCAGTTCTTC; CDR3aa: CATSRDLQKAGGPFEQFF
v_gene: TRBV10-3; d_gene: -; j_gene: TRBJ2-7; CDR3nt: TGTGCCATCAGTGAGAGAGACGAGCAGTACTTC; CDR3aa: CAISERDEQYF
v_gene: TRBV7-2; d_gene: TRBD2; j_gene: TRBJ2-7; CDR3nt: TGTGCCAGCAGCATCCTCAGCGGGACCACCTACGAGCAGTACTTC; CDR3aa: CASSILSGTTYEQYF
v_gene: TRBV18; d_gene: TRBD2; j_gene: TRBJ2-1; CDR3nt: TGTGCCAGCTCGGGGACTAGACTTATGGATGAGCAGTTCTTC; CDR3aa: CASSGTRLMDEQFF
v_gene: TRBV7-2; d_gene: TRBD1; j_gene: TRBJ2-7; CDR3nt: TGTGCCAGCAGCATCGGACAGGCCTCCTACGAGCAGTACTTC; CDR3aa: CASSIGQASYEQYF
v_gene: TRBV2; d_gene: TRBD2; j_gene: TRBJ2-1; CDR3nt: TGTGCCAGCAGTGAATCCCTAGCGGGAGACAACAATGAGCAGTTCTTC; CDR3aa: CASSESLAGDNNEQFF
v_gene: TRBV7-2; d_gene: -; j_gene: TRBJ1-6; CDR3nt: TGTGCCAGCAGCCCCGGGGAGGGATTAAATAATTCACCCCTCCACTTT; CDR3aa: CASSPGEGLNNSPLHF
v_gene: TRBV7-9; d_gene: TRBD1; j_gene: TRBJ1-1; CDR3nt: TGTGCCAGCAGCGGTACAGGGGGCACTGAAGCTTTCTTT; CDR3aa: CASSGTGGTEAFF
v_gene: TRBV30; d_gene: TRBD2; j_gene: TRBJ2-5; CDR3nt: TGTGCCTGGAGTCGGCTGGTAGCGGGGGGCAGCCAAGAGACCCAGTACTTC; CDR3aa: CAWSRLVAGGSQETQYF
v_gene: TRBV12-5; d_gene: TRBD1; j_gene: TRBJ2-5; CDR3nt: TGTGCTAGTGGTTTGGGTGGGACAGCCGAGACCCAGTACTTC; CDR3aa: CASGLGGTAETQYF
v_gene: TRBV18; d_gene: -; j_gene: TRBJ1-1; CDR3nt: TGTGCCAGCTCACCACTGGAACAGATCAACACTGAAGCTTTCTTT; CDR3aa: CASSPLEQINTEAFF
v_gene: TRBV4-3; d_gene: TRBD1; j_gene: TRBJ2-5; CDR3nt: TGCGCCAGCAGCCAAGCCCTCGGACAGGGAAAAGAGACCCAGTACTTC; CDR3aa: CASSQALGQGKETQYF
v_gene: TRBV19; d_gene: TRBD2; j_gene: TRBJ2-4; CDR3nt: TGTGCCAGTAGTATAGATCCCGGGACTAGCGGGAGGAGGGGCAAAAACATTCAGTACTTC; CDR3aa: CASSIDPGTSGRRGKNIQYF
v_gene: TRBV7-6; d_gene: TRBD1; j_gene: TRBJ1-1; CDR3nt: TGTGCCAGCAGCTTAGGGACTCGGACAGGGGGCAAGAACACTGAAGCTTTCTTT; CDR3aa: CASSLGTRTGGKNTEAFF
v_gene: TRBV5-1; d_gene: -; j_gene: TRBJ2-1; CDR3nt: TGCGCCAGCGGCCTTACCGGGACTAATGAGCAGTTCTTC; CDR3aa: CASGLTGTNEQFF
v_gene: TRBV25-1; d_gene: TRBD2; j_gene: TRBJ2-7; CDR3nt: TGTGCCAGCTCTCCCCCCGCCCGGCGGGAGGAACTCCACGAGCAGTACTTC; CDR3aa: CASSPPARREELHEQYF
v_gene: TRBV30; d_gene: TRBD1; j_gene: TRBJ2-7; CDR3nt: TGTGCCTGCTCAGGACAGGACAGGAGAGCTTACGAGCAGTACTTC; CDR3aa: CACSGQDRRAYEQYF
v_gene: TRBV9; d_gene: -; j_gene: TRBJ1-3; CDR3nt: TGTGCCAGCAGCCCGACACTAGGCCCTCCTGGAAACACCATATATTTT; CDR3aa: CASSPTLGPPGNTIYF
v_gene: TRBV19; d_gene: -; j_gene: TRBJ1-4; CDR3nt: TGTGCCAGTTCACAGGTGACGAGTGAAAAACTGTTTTTT; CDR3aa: CASSQVTSEKLFF
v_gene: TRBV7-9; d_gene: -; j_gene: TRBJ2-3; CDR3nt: TGTGCCAGCAGCTTAGGAGGGATTACAGATACGCAGTATTTT; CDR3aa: CASSLGGITDTQYF
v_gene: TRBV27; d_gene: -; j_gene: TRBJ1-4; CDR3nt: TGTGCCAGCAGTGAGACTGGTCGAGAAAAACTGTTTTTT; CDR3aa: CASSETGREKLFF
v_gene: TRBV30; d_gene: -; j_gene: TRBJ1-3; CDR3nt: TGTGCCTGGACTGAAGGGGGATCTGGAAACACCATATATTTT; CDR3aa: CAWTEGGSGNTIYF
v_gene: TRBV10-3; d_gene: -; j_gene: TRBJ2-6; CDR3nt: TGTGCCATCAGCGATGACAAGTCTGGGGCCAACGTCCTGACTTTC; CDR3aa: CAISDDKSGANVLTF
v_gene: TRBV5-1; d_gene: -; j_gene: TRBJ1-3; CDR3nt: TGCGCCAGCAGTCCCGCACTAGACTCTGGAAACACCATATATTTT; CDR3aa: CASSPALDSGNTIYF
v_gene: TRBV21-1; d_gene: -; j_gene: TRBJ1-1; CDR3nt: TGTGCCAGCAGCAGGCACCCGGGAATCCAGGGGGCACACACTGAAGCTTTCTTT; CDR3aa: CASSRHPGIQGAHTEAFF
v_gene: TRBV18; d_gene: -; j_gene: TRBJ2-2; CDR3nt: TGTGCCAGCCTACTAGGATTGCCGAACACCGGGGAGCTGTTTTTT; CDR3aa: CASLLGLPNTGELFF
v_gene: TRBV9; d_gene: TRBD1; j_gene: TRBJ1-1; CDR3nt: TGTGCCAGCAGCACCTCGACAGGGGTAGAGATGACTGAAGCTTTCTTT; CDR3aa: CASSTSTGVEMTEAFF
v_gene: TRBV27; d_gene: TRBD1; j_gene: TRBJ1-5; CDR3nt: TGTGCCAGCAGCCCGACAGGGAAAAGCCCCGAATTT; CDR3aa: CASSPTGKSPEF
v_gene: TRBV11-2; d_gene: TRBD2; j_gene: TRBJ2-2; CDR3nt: TGTGCCAGCAGCCAAAAGAGGACTAGCGGTAACACCGGGGAGCTGTTTTTT; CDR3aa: CASSQKRTSGNTGELFF